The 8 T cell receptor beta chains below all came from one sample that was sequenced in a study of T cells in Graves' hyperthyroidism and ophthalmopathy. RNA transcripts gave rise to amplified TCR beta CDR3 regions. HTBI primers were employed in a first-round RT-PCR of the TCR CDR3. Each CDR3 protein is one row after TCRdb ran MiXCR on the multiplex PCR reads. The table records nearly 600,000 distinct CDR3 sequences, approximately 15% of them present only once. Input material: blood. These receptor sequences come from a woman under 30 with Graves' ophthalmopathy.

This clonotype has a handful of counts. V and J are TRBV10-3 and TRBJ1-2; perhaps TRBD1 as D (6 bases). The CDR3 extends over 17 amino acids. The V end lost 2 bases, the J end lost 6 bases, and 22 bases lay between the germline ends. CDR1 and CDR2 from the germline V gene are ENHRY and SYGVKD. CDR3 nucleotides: TGTGCCATCAGTGAGGCCTTCTCCGGGACACCAGACAATGGCTACACCTTC. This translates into CAISEAFSGTPDNGYTF.

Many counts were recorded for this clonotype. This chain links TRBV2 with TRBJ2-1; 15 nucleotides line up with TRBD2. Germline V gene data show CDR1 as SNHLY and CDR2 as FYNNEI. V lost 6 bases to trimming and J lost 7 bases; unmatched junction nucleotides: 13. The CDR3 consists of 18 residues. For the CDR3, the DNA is TGTGCCAGCAGGACGGACAGGGGGACTAGCGGGAGGAGTAATGAGCAGTTCTTC. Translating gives CASRTDRGTSGRSNEQFF. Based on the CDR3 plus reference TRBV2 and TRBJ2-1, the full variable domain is EPEVTQTPSHQVTQMGQEVILRCVPISNHLYFYWYRQILGQKVEFLVSFYNNEISEKSEIFDDQFSVERPDGSNFTLKIRSTKLEDSAMYFCASRTDRGTSGRSNEQFFGPGTRLTVL.

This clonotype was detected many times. CDR3 region: CASSLPSGSVYEQYF. The CDR3 nucleotides are TGTGCCAGCAGTTTACCCAGCGGGAGCGTTTACGAGCAGTACTTC. V gene TRBV28 combines with J gene TRBJ2-7, with 8 bases identical to TRBD2. CDR3 size: 15 residues. The V gene end was trimmed by 2 bases and the J gene end by 4 bases; junction bases not matched to a gene: 7. Germline CDR1 and CDR2: MDHEN and SYDVKM.

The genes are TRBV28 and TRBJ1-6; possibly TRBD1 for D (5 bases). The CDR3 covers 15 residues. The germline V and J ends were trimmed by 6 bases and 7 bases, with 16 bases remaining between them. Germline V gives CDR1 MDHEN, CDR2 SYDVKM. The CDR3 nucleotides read TGTGCCAGCAGGCAACCGGGACTCCAAAATTCACCCCTCCACTTT. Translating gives CASRQPGLQNSPLHF.

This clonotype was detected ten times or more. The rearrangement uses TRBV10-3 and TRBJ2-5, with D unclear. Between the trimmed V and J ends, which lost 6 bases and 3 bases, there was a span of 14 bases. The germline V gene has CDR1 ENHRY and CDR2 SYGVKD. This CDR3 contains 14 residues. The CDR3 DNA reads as TGTGCCATCAGCCCCGTGGCTGATAAAGAGACCCAGTACTTC. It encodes CAISPVADKETQYF.

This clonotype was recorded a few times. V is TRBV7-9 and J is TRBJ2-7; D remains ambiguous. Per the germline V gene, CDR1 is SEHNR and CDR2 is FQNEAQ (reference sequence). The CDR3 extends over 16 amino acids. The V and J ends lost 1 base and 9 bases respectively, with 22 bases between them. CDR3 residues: CASSLGLGNTRTVQYF. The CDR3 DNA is TGTGCCAGCAGCTTAGGTTTGGGTAACACGAGAACAGTGCAGTACTTC. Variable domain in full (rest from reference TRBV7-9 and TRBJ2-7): DTGVSQNPRHKITKRGQNVTFRCDPISEHNRLYWYRQTLGQGPEFLTYFQNEAQLEKSRLLSDRFSAERPKGSFSTLEIQRTEQGDSAMYLCASSLGLGNTRTVQYFGPGTRLTVT.

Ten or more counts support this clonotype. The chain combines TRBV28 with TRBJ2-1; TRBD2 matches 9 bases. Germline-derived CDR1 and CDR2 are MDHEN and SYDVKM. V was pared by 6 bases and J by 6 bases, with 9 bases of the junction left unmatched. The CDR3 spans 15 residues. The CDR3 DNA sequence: TGTGCCAGCAGACAAGCGGGACTAGCTTTCAATGAGCAGTTCTTC. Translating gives CASRQAGLAFNEQFF.

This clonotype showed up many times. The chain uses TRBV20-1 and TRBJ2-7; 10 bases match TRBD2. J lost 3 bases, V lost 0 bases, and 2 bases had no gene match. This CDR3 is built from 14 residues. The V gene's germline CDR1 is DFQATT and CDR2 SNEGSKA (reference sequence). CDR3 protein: CSARDVAGGYEQYF. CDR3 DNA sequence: TGCAGTGCTAGAGATGTAGCGGGAGGCTACGAGCAGTACTTC.